This TCR beta chain was captured by sequencing in a study of regulatory T cells. Study findings and constraints: In CD3G-deficient patients, conventional CD4+ T cells were enriched for hydrophobic CDR3 residues at positions 6 and 7.

Germline assignment: CDR1 MNHNS and CDR2 SASEGT. Trimming took off 5 bases at V and 1 base at J, with 9 bases between the two ends. This CDR3 region has 13 residues. This clone has only a few counts. The antigen is unknown. The primer mix had 52 TRBV and 13 TRBJ primers. Produced via immunoSEQ multiplex PCR; TCRdb's table is partial and in-frame only. The table includes under 30,000 clones, 70% to 90% detected once. Sequenced input: conventional CD4+ T cells sorted from blood. V gene TRBV6-1 combines with J gene TRBJ2-7; D is ambiguous. The receptor's source is a child under 18 with CD3G deficiency. The CDR3 DNA reads as TGTGCCAGCAGTTGGACCTTTTCCTACGAGCAGTACTTC. Amino acid sequence: CASSWTFSYEQYF.